The source of this T cell receptor (beta chain) is a study of T cell clonality in common variable immunodeficiency. Clones were read by immunoSEQ multiplex PCR, and TCRdb kept only the in-frame ones, dropping some. The sample includes about 81,000 clones, none of them occurring once. Study results and limitations: Common variable immunodeficiency TCR beta sequences reportedly had fewer deletions and N-nucleotide insertions.

Many counts were recorded for this clone. Its specificity is not known. The specimen sequenced was peripheral blood mononuclear cells. The TCR was taken from a person aged 18 to 75 in good health.

The CDR3 protein is CSARAYDRGGNQPQHF. The DNA read from the CDR3 is TGCAGTGCTAGAGCCTACGACAGGGGCGGCAATCAGCCC. The chain uses TRBV20-1 and TRBJ1-5, with 8 bases fitting TRBD1. Read sequence stops 3 residues before the CDR3 end, and the germline J gene provides the missing end. This CDR3 is 16 amino acids long. V shed 1 base and J 2 bases; nucleotides not matched to a gene: 7. CDR1 DFQATT and CDR2 SNEGSKA come from the germline V gene (reference sequence).